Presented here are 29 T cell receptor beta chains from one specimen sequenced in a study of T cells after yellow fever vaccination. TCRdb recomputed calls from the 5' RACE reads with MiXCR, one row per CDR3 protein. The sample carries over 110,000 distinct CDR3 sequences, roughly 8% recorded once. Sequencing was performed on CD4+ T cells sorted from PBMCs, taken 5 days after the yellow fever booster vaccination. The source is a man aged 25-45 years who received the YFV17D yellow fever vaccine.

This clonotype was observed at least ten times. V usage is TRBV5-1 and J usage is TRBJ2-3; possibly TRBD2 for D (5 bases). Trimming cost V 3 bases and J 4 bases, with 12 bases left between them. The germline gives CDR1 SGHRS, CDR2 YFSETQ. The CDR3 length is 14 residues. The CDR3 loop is CASSYTSISDTQYF. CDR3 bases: TGCGCCAGCAGCTACACTAGTATCTCAGATACGCAGTATTTT.

The CDR3 loop reads CASSQEGVRELFF. The CDR3 coding sequence is TGTGCCAGCAGCCAAGAAGGGGTCAGGGAGCTGTTTTTT. The chain recombines TRBV14 with TRBJ2-2, with D perhaps matching TRBD1 (5 bases). CDR3 length equals 13 residues. The germline V and J ends were trimmed by 0 bases and 9 bases, with 8 bases remaining between them. The germline V gene has CDR1 SGHDN and CDR2 FVKESK.

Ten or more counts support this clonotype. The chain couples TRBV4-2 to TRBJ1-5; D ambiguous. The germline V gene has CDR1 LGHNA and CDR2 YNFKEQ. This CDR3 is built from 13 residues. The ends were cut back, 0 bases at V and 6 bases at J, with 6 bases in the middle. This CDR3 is CASSQDLGQPQHF. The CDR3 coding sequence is TGTGCCAGCAGCCAAGATCTGGGTCAGCCCCAGCATTTT.

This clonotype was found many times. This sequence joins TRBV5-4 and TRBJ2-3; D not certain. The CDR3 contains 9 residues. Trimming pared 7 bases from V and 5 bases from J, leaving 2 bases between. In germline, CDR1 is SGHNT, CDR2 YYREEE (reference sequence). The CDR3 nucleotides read TGTGCCAGCGGAGATACGCAGTATTTT. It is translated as CASGDTQYF.

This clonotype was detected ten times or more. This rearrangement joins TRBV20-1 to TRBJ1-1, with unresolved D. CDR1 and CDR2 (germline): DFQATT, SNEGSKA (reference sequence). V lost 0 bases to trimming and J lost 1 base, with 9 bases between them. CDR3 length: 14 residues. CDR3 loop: CSARDGQKNTEAFF. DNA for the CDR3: TGCAGTGCTAGAGACGGCCAGAAGAACACTGAAGCTTTCTTT.

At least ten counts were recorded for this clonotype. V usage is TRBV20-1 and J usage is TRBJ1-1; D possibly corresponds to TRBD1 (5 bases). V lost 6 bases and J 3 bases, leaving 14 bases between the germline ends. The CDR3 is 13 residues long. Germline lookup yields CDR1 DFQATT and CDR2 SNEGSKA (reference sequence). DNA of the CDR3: TGCAGTGCCCCGGGGCTGGGGCACACTGAAGCTTTCTTT. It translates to CSAPGLGHTEAFF.

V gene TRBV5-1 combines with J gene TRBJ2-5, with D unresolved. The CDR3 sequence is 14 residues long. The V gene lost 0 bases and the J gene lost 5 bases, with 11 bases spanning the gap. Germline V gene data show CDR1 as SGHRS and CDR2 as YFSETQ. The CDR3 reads CASSLDGVGETQYF. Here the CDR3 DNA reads TGCGCCAGCAGCTTGGATGGAGTAGGGGAGACCCAGTACTTC.

CDR3 sequence: CASSPWTADTQYF. CDR3 DNA: TGTGCCAGCAGTCCATGGACAGCAGATACGCAGTATTTT. The rearrangement uses TRBV28 and TRBJ2-3, with D maybe TRBD1 (6 bases). Germline CDR1 MDHEN, CDR2 SYDVKM. The CDR3 runs to 13 residues. With 5 bases removed from V and 4 bases from J, the gap between germline ends came to 10 bases.

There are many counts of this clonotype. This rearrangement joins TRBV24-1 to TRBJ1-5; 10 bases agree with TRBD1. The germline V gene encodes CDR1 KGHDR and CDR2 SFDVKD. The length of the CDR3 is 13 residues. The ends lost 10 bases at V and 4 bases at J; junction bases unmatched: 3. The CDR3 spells CATGQGVNQPQHF. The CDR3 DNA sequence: TGTGCCACAGGACAGGGGGTTAATCAGCCCCAGCATTTT.

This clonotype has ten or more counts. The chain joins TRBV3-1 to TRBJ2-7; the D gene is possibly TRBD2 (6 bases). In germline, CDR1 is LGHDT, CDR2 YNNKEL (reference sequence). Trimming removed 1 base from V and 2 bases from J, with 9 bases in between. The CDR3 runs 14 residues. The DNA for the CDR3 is TGTGCCAGCAGCCAAGCCGGGGAGGCCTACGAGCAGTACTTC. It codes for CASSQAGEAYEQYF.

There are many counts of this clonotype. CDR3 residues: CSAHTATGTRVYEQFF. CDR3 bases: TGCAGTGCTCATACGGCAACCGGGACTAGGGTCTATGAGCAGTTCTTC. This rearrangement joins TRBV20-1 to TRBJ2-1; 8 nucleotides line up with TRBD2. V shed 5 bases, J shed 8 bases, and the junction held 17 bases outside the gene matches. The germline CDR1 and CDR2 sequences are DFQATT and SNEGSKA (reference sequence). There are 16 residues in the CDR3.

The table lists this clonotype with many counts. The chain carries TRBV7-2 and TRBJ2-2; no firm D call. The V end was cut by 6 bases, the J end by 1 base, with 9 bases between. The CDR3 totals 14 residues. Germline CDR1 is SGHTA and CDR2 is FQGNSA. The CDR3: CASRAALNTGELFF. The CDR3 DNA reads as TGTGCCAGCAGGGCGGCACTGAACACCGGGGAGCTGTTTTTT.

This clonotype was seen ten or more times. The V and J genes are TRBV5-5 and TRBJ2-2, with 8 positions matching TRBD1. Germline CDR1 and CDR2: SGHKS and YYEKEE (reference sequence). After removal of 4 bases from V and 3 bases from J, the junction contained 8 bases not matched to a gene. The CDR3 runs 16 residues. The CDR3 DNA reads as TGTGCCAGCAGCCGTACCCCGACAGGGGACACCGGGGAGCTGTTTTTT. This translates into CASSRTPTGDTGELFF.

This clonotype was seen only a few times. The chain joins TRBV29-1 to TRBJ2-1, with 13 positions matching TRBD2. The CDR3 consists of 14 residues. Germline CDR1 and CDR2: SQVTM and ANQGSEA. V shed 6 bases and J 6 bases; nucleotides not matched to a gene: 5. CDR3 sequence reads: CSVLLAGGFNEQFF. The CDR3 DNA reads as TGCAGCGTATTACTAGCGGGAGGGTTCAATGAGCAGTTCTTC.

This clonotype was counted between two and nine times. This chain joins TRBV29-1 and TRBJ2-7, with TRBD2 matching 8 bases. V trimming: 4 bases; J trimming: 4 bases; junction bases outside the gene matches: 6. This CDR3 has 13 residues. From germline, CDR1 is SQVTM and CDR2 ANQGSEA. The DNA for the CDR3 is TGCAGCGTTGTGCGGGGGGCTGGATACGAGCAGTACTTC. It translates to CSVVRGAGYEQYF.

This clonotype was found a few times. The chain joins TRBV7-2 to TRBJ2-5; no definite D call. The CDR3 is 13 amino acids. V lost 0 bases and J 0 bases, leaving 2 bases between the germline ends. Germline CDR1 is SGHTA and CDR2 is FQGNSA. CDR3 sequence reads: CASSLAHQETQYF. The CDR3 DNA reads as TGTGCCAGCAGCTTAGCCCACCAAGAGACCCAGTACTTC.

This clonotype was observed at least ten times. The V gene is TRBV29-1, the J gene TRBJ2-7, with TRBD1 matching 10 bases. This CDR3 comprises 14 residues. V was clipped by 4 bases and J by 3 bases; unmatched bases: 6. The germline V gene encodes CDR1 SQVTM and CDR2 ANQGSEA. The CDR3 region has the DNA TGCAGCGTTGCAAGGGGACAGGGGAACTACGAGCAGTACTTC. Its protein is CSVARGQGNYEQYF.

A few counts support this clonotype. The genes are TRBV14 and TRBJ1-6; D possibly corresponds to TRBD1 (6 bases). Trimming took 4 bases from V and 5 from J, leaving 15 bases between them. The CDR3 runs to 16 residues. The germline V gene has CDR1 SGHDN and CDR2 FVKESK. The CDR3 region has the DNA TGTGCCAGCAGCCGTTTCTCAGGGGATAATAATTCACCCCTCCACTTT. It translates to CASSRFSGDNNSPLHF.

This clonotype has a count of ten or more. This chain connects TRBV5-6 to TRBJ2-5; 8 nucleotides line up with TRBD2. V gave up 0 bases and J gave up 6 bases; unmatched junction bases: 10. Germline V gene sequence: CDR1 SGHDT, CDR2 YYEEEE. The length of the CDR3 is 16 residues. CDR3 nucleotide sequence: TGTGCCAGCAGCTTGGGTGCAAGCGGGAGCTATCAGACCCAGTACTTC. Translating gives CASSLGASGSYQTQYF.

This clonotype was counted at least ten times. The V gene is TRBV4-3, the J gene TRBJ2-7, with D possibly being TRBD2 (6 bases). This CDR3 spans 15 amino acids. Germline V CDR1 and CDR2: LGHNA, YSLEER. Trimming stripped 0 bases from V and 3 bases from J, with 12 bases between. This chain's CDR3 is CASSQDPRDFYEQYF. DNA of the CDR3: TGCGCCAGCAGCCAAGATCCCCGGGACTTCTACGAGCAGTACTTC.

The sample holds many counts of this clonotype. CDR3 region: CAWTIQIGADTQYF. The CDR3 DNA follows: TGTGCCTGGACCATCCAGATCGGCGCAGATACGCAGTATTTT. This sequence joins TRBV30 and TRBJ2-3; no clear D. CDR1 and CDR2 from the germline V gene are GTSNPN and SVGIG (reference sequence). This CDR3 is built from 14 residues. V was pared by 4 bases and J by 4 bases, with 15 bases between.

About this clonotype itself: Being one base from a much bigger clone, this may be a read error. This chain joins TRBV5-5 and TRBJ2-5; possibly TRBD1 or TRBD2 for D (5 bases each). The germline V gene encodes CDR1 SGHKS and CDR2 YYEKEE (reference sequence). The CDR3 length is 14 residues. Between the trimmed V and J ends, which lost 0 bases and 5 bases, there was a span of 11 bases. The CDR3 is CASSLVPGSETQYF. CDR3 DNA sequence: TGTGCCAGCAGCTTGGTACCAGGGAGTGAGACCCAGTACTTC.

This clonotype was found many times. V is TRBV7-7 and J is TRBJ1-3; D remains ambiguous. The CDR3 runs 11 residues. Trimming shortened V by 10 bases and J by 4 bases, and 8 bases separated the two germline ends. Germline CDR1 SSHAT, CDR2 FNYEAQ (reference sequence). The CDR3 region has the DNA TGTGCCATAGTTGGGGGAAACACCATATATTTT. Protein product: CAIVGGNTIYF.

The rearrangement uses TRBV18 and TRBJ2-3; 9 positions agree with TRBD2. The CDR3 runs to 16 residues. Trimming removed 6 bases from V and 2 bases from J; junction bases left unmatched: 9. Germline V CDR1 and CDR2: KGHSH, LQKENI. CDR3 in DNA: TGTGCCAGCTCGTTGACTAGCGGCGCGTCCACAGATACGCAGTATTTT. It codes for CASSLTSGASTDTQYF.

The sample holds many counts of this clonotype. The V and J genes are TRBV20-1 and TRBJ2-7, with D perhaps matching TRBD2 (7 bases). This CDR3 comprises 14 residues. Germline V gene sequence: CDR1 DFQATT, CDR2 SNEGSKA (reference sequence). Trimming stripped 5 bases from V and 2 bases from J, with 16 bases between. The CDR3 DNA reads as TGCAGTGCTCGCGAGGGGGGGCCGACCTACGAGCAGTACTTC. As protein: CSAREGGPTYEQYF.

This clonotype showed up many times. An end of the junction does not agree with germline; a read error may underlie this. CDR3 protein: CASSLGDGSTDTQYF. The CDR3 DNA follows: TGTGCCAGCAGTTTAGGGGACGGAAGCACAGATACGCAGTATTTT. The chain combines TRBV7-9 with TRBJ2-3; the D call may be TRBD1 or TRBD2 (5 bases each). The CDR3 loop spans 15 amino acids. Germline loops: CDR1 SEHNR, CDR2 FQNEAQ (reference sequence).

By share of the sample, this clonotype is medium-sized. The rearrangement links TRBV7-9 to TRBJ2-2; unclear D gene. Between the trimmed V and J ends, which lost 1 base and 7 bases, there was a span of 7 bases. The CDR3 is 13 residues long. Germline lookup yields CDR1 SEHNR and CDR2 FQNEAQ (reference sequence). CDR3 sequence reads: CASSLGLNGELFF. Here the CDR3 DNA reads TGTGCCAGCAGCTTAGGGCTGAACGGGGAGCTGTTTTTT. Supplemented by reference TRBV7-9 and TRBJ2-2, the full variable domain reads DTGVSQNPRHKITKRGQNVTFRCDPISEHNRLYWYRQTLGQGPEFLTYFQNEAQLEKSRLLSDRFSAERPKGSFSTLEIQRTEQGDSAMYLCASSLGLNGELFFGEGSRLTVL.

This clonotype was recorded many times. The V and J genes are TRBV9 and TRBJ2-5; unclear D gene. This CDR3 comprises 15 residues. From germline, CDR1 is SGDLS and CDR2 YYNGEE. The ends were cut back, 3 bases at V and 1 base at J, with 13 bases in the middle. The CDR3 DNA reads TGTGCCAGCAGCGCCACGGACCGCCCCCAAGAGACCCAGTACTTC. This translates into CASSATDRPQETQYF.

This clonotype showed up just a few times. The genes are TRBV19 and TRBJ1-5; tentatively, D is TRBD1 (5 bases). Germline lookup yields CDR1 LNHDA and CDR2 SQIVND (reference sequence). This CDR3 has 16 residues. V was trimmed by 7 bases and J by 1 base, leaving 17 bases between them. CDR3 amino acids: CASKNLMRGSNQPQHF. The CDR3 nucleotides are TGTGCCAGTAAGAACCTTATGAGGGGAAGCAATCAGCCCCAGCATTTT.